This TCR beta chain derives from a study of T-cell memory formation after mild COVID-19. Regarding this clonotype: Its matching antigen is unknown.

Study-level findings and limits: Balance between CD4 and CD8 was seen in clones contracting day 15 to 85, and a CD4+ lean was seen in later expanders. Some clones that responded turned up in pre-infection memory, which suggests that cross-reactive memory joined in.

This CDR3 is built from 16 residues. Germline values: CDR1 SGHDT, CDR2 YYEEEE. V was clipped by 5 bases and J by 5 bases; unmatched bases: 7. One entry per CDR3 protein, called by TCRdb with MiXCR from the 5' RACE reads. Here the sample spans around 440,000 distinct CDR3 sequences, 15% to 20% being singletons. The V gene is TRBV5-6, the J gene TRBJ2-2, with TRBD1 matching over 12 bases. The clonotype originates from an adult woman who had mild COVID-19 (a few samples of this study predate the infection). Cell type and time point are not known. Sequencing used PBMCs or a T cell subset sorted from them (not recorded which). The CDR3, as DNA: TGTGCCAGCAGGGCCTGGGACAGGGGGCGAACCGGGGAGCTGTTTTTT. Residues: CASRAWDRGRTGELFF.